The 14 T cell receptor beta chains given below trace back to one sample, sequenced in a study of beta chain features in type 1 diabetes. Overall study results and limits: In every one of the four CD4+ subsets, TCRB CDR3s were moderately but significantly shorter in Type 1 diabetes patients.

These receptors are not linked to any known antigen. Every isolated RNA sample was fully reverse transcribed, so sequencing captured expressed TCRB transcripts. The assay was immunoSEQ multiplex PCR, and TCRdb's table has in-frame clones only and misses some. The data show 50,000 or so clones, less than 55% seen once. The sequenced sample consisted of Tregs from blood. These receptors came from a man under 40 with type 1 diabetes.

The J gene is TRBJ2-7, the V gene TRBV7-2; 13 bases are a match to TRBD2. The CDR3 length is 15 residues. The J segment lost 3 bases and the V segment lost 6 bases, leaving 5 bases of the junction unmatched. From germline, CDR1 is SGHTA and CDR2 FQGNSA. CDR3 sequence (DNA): TGTGCCAGCAGACCTAGACTAGCGGGAGGCTACGAGCAGTACTTC. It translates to CASRPRLAGGYEQYF.

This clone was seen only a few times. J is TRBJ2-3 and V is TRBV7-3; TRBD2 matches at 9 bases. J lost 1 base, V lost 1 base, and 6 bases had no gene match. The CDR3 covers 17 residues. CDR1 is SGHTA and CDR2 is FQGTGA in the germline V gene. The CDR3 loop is CASSLRGAGGGTDTQYF. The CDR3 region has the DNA TGTGCCAGCAGCTTAAGGGGAGCGGGAGGCGGCACAGATACGCAGTATTTT.

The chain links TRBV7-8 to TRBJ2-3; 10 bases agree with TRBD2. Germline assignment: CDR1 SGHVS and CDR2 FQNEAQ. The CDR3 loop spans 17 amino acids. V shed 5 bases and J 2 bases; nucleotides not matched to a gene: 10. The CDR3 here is CASSPTSGTSATDTQYF. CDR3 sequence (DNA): TGTGCCAGCAGCCCTACCTCCGGGACTAGCGCCACAGATACGCAGTATTTT. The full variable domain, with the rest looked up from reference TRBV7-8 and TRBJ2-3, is GAGVSQSPRYKVAKRGQDVALRCDPISGHVSLFWYQQALGQGPEFLTYFQNEAQLDKSGLPSDRFFAERPEGSVSTLKIQRTQQEDSAVYLCASSPTSGTSATDTQYFGPGTRLTVL.

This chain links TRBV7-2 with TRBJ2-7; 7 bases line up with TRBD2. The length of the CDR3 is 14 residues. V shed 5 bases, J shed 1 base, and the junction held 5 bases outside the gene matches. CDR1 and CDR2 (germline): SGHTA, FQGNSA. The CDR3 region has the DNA TGTGCCAGCAGCATAGGTAGCGGGTCCTACGAGCAGTACTTC. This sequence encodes CASSIGSGSYEQYF.

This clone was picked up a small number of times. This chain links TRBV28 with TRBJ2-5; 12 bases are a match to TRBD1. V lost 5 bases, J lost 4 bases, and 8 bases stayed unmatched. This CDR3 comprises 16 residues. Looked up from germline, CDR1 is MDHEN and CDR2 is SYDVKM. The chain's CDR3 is CASSNRDRGPRETQYF. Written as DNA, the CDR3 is TGTGCCAGCAGTAACCGGGACAGGGGGCCCAGAGAGACCCAGTACTTC.

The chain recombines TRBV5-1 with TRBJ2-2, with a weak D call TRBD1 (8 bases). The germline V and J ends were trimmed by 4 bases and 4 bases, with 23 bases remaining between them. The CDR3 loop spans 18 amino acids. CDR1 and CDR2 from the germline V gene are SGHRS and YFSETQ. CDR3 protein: CASSPPVGQGGSTGELFF. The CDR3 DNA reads TGCGCCAGCAGCCCACCCGTAGGACAGGGAGGGAGCACCGGGGAGCTGTTTTTT.

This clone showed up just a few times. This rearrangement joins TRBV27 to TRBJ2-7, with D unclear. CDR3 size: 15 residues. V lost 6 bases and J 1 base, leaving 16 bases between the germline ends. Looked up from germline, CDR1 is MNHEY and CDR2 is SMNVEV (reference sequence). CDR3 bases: TGTGCCAGCAGCGTCTCCGGAGTCCTTTCCTACGAGCAGTACTTC. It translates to CASSVSGVLSYEQYF.

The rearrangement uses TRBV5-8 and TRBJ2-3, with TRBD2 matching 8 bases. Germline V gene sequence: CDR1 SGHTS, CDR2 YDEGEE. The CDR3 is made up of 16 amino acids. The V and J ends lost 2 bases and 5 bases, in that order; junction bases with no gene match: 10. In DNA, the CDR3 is TGTGCCAGCAGCTTTGGACTAGCCATTGGGGGAGATACGCAGTATTTT. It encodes CASSFGLAIGGDTQYF.

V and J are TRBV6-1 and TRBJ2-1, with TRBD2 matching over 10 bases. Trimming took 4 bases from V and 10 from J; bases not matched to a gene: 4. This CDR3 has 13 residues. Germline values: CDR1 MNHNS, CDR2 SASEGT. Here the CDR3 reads CASSVLAGEEQFF. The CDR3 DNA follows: TGTGCCAGCAGTGTGCTAGCGGGAGAAGAGCAGTTCTTC.

The CDR3 coding sequence is TGTGCCAGCAGTGAAGGAGGGGACATATACGACAATGAGCAGTTCTTC. Its translation: CASSEGGDIYDNEQFF. The chain combines TRBV6-1 with TRBJ2-1; tentative D call: TRBD1 (6 bases). The V end was cut by 1 base, the J end by 5 bases, with 15 bases between. This CDR3 contains 16 residues. Germline CDR1 MNHNS, CDR2 SASEGT.

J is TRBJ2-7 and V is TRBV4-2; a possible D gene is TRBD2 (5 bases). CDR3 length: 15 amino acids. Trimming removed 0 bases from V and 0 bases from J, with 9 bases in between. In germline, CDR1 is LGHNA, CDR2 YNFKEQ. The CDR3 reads CASSQELSDSYEQYF. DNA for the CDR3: TGTGCCAGCAGCCAAGAGCTTAGCGACTCCTACGAGCAGTACTTC.

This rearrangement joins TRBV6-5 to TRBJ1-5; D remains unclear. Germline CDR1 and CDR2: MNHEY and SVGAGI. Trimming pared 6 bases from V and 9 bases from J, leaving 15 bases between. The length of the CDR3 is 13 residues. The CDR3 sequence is CASSLSFRGPQHF. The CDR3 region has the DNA TGTGCCAGCAGCCTTTCTTTCCGGGGGCCCCAGCATTTT.

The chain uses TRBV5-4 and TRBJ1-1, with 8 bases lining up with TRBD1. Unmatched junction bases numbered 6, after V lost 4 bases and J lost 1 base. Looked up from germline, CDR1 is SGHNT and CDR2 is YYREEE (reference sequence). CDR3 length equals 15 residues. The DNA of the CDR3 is TGTGCCAGCAGCCGAGGACAGGGCTCGAACACTGAAGCTTTCTTT. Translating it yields CASSRGQGSNTEAFF.

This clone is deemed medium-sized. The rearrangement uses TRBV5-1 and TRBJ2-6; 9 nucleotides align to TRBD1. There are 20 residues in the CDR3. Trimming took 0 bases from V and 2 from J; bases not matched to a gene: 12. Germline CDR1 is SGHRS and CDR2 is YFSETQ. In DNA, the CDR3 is TGCGCCAGCAGCTTGGTTTCCAGGGACAGGGTAGAAGCTGGGGCCAACGTCCTGACTTTC. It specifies CASSLVSRDRVEAGANVLTF.